Sequencing of this T cell receptor beta chain was carried out in a study of identical twins' blood T cells. J gave up 6 bases and V 5 bases, and 16 bases lay outside the gene matches. This CDR3 spans 15 amino acids. CDR1 and CDR2 (germline): DFQATT, SNEGSKA (reference sequence). TCRdb fed the 5' RACE reads into MiXCR, producing one record per CDR3 protein. The sample carries around 380,000 distinct CDR3 sequences, roughly 27% recorded once. This clonotype was seen repeatedly, ten times or more. What it binds is unknown. Overall study results and limits: Abundant TCRbeta CDR3s overlapped more between twins than with unrelated donors.

Material: PBMCs. The TCR sequence derives from a woman aged 18-49 years in good health. The chain combines TRBV20-1 with TRBJ2-7, with TRBD1 matching 7 bases. The CDR3 bases are TGCAGTGCTTTCGACGTCCGGAGACAGGGCGTCGAGCAGTACTTC. Its protein product is CSAFDVRRQGVEQYF.